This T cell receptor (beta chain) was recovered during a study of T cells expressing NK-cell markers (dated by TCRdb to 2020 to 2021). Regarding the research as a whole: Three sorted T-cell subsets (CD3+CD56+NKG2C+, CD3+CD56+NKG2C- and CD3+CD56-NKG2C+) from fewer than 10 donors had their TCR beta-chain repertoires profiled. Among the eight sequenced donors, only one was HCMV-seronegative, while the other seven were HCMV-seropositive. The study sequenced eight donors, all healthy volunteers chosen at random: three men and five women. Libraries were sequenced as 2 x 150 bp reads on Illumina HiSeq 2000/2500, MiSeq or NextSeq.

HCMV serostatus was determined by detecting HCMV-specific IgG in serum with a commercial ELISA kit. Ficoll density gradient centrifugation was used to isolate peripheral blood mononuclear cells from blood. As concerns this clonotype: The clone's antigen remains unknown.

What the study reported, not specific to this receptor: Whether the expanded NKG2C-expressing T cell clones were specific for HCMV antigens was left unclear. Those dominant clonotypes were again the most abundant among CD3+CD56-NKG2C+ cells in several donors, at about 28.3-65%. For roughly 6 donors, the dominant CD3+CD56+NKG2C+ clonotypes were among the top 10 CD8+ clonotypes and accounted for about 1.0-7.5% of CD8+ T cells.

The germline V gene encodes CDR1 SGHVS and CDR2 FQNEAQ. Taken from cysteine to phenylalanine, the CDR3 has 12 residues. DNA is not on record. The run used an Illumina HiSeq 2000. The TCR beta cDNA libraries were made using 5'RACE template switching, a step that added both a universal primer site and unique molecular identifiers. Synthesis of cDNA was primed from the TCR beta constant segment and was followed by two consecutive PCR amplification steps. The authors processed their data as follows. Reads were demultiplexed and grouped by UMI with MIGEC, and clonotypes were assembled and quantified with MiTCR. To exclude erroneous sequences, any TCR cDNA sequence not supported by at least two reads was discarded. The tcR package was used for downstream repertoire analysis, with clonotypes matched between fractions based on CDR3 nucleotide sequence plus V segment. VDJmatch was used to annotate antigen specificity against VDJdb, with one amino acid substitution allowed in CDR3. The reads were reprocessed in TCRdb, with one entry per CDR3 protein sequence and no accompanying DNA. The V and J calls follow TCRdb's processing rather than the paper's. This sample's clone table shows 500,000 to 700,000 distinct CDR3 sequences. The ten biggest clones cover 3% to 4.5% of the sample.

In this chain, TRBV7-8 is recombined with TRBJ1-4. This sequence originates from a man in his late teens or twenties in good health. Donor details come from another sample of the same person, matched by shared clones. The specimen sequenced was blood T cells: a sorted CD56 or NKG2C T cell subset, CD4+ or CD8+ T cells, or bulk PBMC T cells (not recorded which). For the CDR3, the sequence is CASSLYGEKLFF.